These 27 T cell receptor beta chains were sequenced from one sample in a study of cytomegalovirus exposure and HLA in healthy donors. The study ran its PCR with 60 Vbeta and 13 Jbeta primers. The protocol was immunoSEQ multiplex PCR, while the TCRdb copy is restricted to in-frame clones and leaves out a portion. The sample lists 100,000 to 150,000 clones, 70% to 85% occurring once. The specimen was PBMCs. These receptors all come from a young man in good health and CMV-seronegative.

This sequence joins TRBV19 and TRBJ1-3; D unclear. Germline V gene data show CDR1 as LNHDA and CDR2 as SQIVND (reference sequence). This CDR3 is built from 14 residues. V was cut by 3 bases and J by 3 bases, with 9 bases left in between. The CDR3 region is CASSMGDYGNTIYF. CDR3 nucleotides: TGTGCCAGTAGTATGGGAGACTATGGAAACACCATATATTTT. Full variable domain (remainder filled in from reference TRBV19 and TRBJ1-3): DGGITQSPKYLFRKEGQNVTLSCEQNLNHDAMYWYRQDPGQGLRLIYYSQIVNDFQKGDIAEGYSVSREKKESFPLTVTSAQKNPTAFYLCASSMGDYGNTIYFGEGSWLTVV.

The rearrangement links TRBV20-1 to TRBJ2-3, with TRBD2 as a possible D gene (6 bases). CDR1 is DFQATT and CDR2 is SNEGSKA in the germline V gene (reference sequence). The CDR3 runs 11 residues. Trimming pared 3 bases from V and 8 bases from J, leaving 9 bases between. The DNA for the CDR3 is TGCAGTGCTAGGGGGGGACTTACGCAGTATTTT. The encoded protein is CSARGGLTQYF.

V is TRBV10-3 and J is TRBJ2-7, with unresolved D. The V and J ends lost 2 bases and 0 bases respectively, with 14 bases between them. Germline V gene lookup returns CDR1 ENHRY and CDR2 SYGVKD. The CDR3 has 16 residues. CDR3 protein: CAISESGQPPSYEQYF. In nucleotides, the CDR3 is TGTGCCATCAGTGAGAGTGGGCAACCTCCCTCCTACGAGCAGTACTTC.

The rearrangement links TRBV2 to TRBJ2-7; 9 nucleotides agree with TRBD2. CDR1 SNHLY and CDR2 FYNNEI come from the germline V gene. After removal of 2 bases from V and 2 bases from J, the junction contained 7 bases not matched to a gene. The CDR3 has 16 residues. CDR3 residues: CASSERLAGHTYEQYF. In DNA form, the CDR3 reads TGTGCCAGCAGTGAAAGGCTAGCGGGGCACACCTACGAGCAGTACTTC.

The chain carries TRBV29-1 and TRBJ1-2; tentatively, D is TRBD1 (5 bases). Trimming shortened V by 6 bases and J by 3 bases, and 14 bases separated the two germline ends. Germline V lookup: CDR1 SQVTM, CDR2 ANQGSEA. CDR3 size: 13 residues. CDR3 loop: CSVLPQGDYGYTF. CDR3 coding DNA: TGCAGCGTCCTCCCCCAGGGTGACTATGGCTACACCTTC.

V gene TRBV11-2 combines with J gene TRBJ2-2; TRBD2 matches 7 bases. CDR1 is SGHAT, CDR2 FQNNGV, per germline. With V trimmed by 3 bases and J by 7 bases, 8 bases remained unmatched. CDR3 size: 15 residues. The CDR3 here is CASSFGLAVGGELFF. The CDR3 region has the DNA TGTGCCAGCAGCTTCGGTCTAGCGGTGGGCGGGGAGCTGTTTTTT. Together with reference TRBV11-2 and TRBJ2-2, the CDR3 gives the full variable domain: EAGVAQSPRYKIIEKRQSVAFWCNPISGHATLYWYQQILGQGPKLLIQFQNNGVVDDSQLPKDRFSAERLKGVDSTLKIQPAKLEDSAVYLCASSFGLAVGGELFFGEGSRLTVL.

The chain carries TRBV7-9 and TRBJ1-2, with D possibly matching TRBD1 (6 bases). This CDR3 spans 13 amino acids. CDR1 and CDR2 from the germline V gene are SEHNR and FQNEAQ (reference sequence). V shed 3 bases and J shed 8 bases, with 13 bases lying between them. The CDR3, as DNA: TGTGCCAGCAGCTTGGTTGCAGGGGTAGGCTACACCTTC. Its translation is CASSLVAGVGYTF. Combining the CDR3 with reference TRBV7-9 and TRBJ1-2 gives the whole variable domain DTGVSQNPRHKITKRGQNVTFRCDPISEHNRLYWYRQTLGQGPEFLTYFQNEAQLEKSRLLSDRFSAERPKGSFSTLEIQRTEQGDSAMYLCASSLVAGVGYTFGSGTRLTVV.

This clone was counted a few times. The chain couples TRBV11-2 to TRBJ2-4, with 8 bases identical to TRBD1. V dropped 5 bases and J dropped 6; count of bases not matched to a gene: 12. Germline-derived CDR1 and CDR2 are SGHAT and FQNNGV. The CDR3 sequence is 16 residues long. CDR3 region: CASSPLRGDRRNIQYF. As DNA, the CDR3 is TGTGCCAGCAGCCCTTTGAGAGGGGACAGGAGAAACATTCAGTACTTC.

Regarding this clone: The same CDR3 is also encoded by other DNA sequences in this sample. CDR3 nucleotides: TGTGCCAGCAGAAGGACAGGGGAAGGCTACACCTTC. As protein: CASRRTGEGYTF. The rearrangement links TRBV6-5 to TRBJ1-2, with 9 bases fitting TRBD1. This CDR3 contains 12 residues. Germline CDR1 reads MNHEY; CDR2 reads SVGAGI. V gave up 6 bases and J gave up 8 bases; unmatched junction bases: 4.

This clone showed up just a few times. DNA for the CDR3: TGTGCCAGCAGCTTGGAGGAGAGCTCCTACAATGAGCAGTTCTTC. Its protein is CASSLEESSYNEQFF. This chain links TRBV5-8 with TRBJ2-1; D is uncertain. Germline-derived CDR1 and CDR2 are SGHTS and YDEGEE. CDR3 length: 15 amino acids. V lost 0 bases and J lost 0, with 7 bases in between.

The J gene is TRBJ1-2, the V gene TRBV20-1; the D is unclear. Germline loops: CDR1 DFQATT, CDR2 SNEGSKA (reference sequence). This CDR3 region has 11 residues. V was clipped by 6 bases and J by 6 bases, with 11 bases between them. The CDR3 here is CSAWAVNGYTF. CDR3 DNA sequence: TGCAGTGCCTGGGCAGTGAATGGCTACACCTTC.

This clone has a handful of counts. The gene calls are TRBV6-5 and TRBJ1-1; TRBD1 matches at 7 bases. The CDR3 extends over 16 amino acids. V lost 4 bases to trimming and J lost 1 base; unmatched junction nucleotides: 9. Germline CDR1 MNHEY, CDR2 SVGAGI. The DNA of the CDR3 is TGTGCCAGCAGTTGGTCCCGGACAGGAAAGAACACTGAAGCTTTCTTT. Translated: CASSWSRTGKNTEAFF.

The chain carries TRBV6-1 and TRBJ1-1; TRBD1 aligns across 7 bases. Germline CDR1 reads MNHNS; CDR2 reads SASEGT. The length of the CDR3 is 13 residues. After removal of 5 bases from V and 4 bases from J, the junction contained 4 bases not matched to a gene. DNA of the CDR3: TGTGCCAGCAGTTTGACAGGGACCACTGAAGCTTTCTTT. Residues: CASSLTGTTEAFF.

The chain couples TRBV6-5 to TRBJ2-7; TRBD1 matches at 8 bases. Germline V CDR1 and CDR2: MNHEY, SVGAGI. With 4 bases clipped from V and 6 bases from J, the junction kept 11 bases outside the gene matches. The CDR3 loop spans 15 amino acids. For the CDR3, the DNA is TGTGCCAGCAGTTCCGAAGCAGGGGGCGCGGCCGAGCAGTACTTC. This codes for CASSSEAGGAAEQYF.

The gene calls are TRBV7-8 and TRBJ2-5; TRBD1 is a possible D gene (5 bases). The CDR3 spans 13 residues. The V gene lost 6 bases and the J gene lost 4 bases, with 12 bases spanning the gap. Germline assignment: CDR1 SGHVS and CDR2 FQNEAQ. The CDR3, as DNA: TGTGCCAGCAGGCCCGACAGAGGAGAGACCCAGTACTTC. Its translation is CASRPDRGETQYF.

The CDR3: CASSQEGHIYGYTF. The CDR3 DNA follows: TGCGCCAGCAGCCAAGAGGGACACATATATGGCTACACCTTC. The chain carries TRBV4-3 and TRBJ1-2; perhaps TRBD1 as D (6 bases). Trimming took off 0 bases at V and 5 bases at J, with 10 bases between the two ends. The CDR3 extends over 14 amino acids. In germline, CDR1 is LGHNA, CDR2 YSLEER.

The rearrangement links TRBV7-9 to TRBJ2-3; 11 positions agree with TRBD2. With 1 base clipped from V and 2 bases from J, the junction kept 5 bases outside the gene matches. CDR1 and CDR2 (germline): SEHNR, FQNEAQ (reference sequence). This CDR3 has 17 amino acids. The CDR3 loop is CASSLGLAGGSTDTQYF. Written as DNA, the CDR3 is TGTGCCAGCAGCTTAGGGCTAGCGGGGGGATCCACAGATACGCAGTATTTT.

The chain uses TRBV5-1 and TRBJ2-5, with unresolved D. Per the germline V gene, CDR1 is SGHRS and CDR2 is YFSETQ. Trimming left V 2 bases short and J 4 bases short, with 15 bases between. The CDR3 is made up of 15 amino acids. The CDR3 DNA sequence: TGCGCCAGCAGCTTAAGACTGGCCCGAGGAGAGACCCAGTACTTC. Its translation: CASSLRLARGETQYF.

This clone was counted a few times. The chain recombines TRBV18 with TRBJ2-7; 13 positions agree with TRBD2. The germline V gene encodes CDR1 KGHSH and CDR2 LQKENI. V dropped 3 bases and J dropped 6; count of bases not matched to a gene: 5. This CDR3 region has 15 residues. DNA for the CDR3: TGTGCCAGCTCACCTTGGACTAGCGGGGGCGGCGAGCAGTACTTC. Protein product: CASSPWTSGGGEQYF.

This chain connects TRBV9 to TRBJ2-3; a possible D gene is TRBD1 (6 bases). The CDR3 runs 16 residues. Germline CDR1 is SGDLS and CDR2 is YYNGEE. V was trimmed by 3 bases and J by 1 base, leaving 15 bases between them. The CDR3 coding sequence is TGTGCCAGCAGCGAAAGGGGGTGGCAGGGCACAGATACGCAGTATTTT. It is translated as CASSERGWQGTDTQYF.

The rearrangement joins TRBV12-2 to TRBJ1-1. TRBV12-2 is listed as a pseudogene. This CDR3 has 13 residues. CDR3 sequence: CASRQRGPAEAFF. In nucleotides, the CDR3 is TGTGCAAGTCGCCAAAGAGGCCCAGCTGAAGCTTTCTTT.

V and J are TRBV5-4 and TRBJ2-7; 8 nucleotides align to TRBD1. This CDR3 is 15 amino acids long. V shed 4 bases, J shed 2 bases, and the junction held 8 bases outside the gene matches. The germline V gene has CDR1 SGHNT and CDR2 YYREEE (reference sequence). The CDR3 DNA follows: TGTGCCAGCAGCCCAGGGCACAGGGGGGCCTACGAGCAGTACTTC. It translates to CASSPGHRGAYEQYF.

This clone was detected only a few times. CDR3 in amino acids: CASSPMGQEWGRWDTEAFF. The DNA of the CDR3 is TGTGCCAGCAGCCCAATGGGACAGGAATGGGGGCGGTGGGACACTGAAGCTTTCTTT. This rearrangement joins TRBV5-6 to TRBJ1-1; 8 positions match TRBD1. The junction had 20 bases not matched to a gene; V was cut back by 4 bases and J by 3 bases. The germline gives CDR1 SGHDT, CDR2 YYEEEE. The CDR3 runs 19 residues.

V usage is TRBV11-2 and J usage is TRBJ1-6; perhaps TRBD1 as D (5 bases). The CDR3 has 13 residues. Germline lookup yields CDR1 SGHAT and CDR2 FQNNGV. The germline V and J ends were trimmed by 5 bases and 10 bases, with 12 bases remaining between them. The DNA for the CDR3 is TGTGCCAGCAGCGTGCGACAGTACTCACCCCTCCACTTT. Translation gives CASSVRQYSPLHF.

The chain combines TRBV6-5 with TRBJ1-2; no firm D call. CDR3 size: 13 residues. CDR1 and CDR2 (germline): MNHEY, SVGAGI. Trimming pared 5 bases from V and 4 bases from J, leaving 11 bases between. The CDR3 region has the DNA TGTGCCAGCAGTACGGGGAGTAGCTATGGCTACACCTTC. It specifies CASSTGSSYGYTF.

This chain links TRBV6-5 with TRBJ1-3; TRBD1 might be the D (6 bases). The V end lost 0 bases, the J end lost 2 bases, and 11 bases lay between the germline ends. Germline loops: CDR1 MNHEY, CDR2 SVGAGI. This CDR3 has 16 amino acids. In nucleotides, the CDR3 is TGTGCCAGCAGTTACTCGACGCCAGGGGCTGGAAACACCATATATTTT. Translating it yields CASSYSTPGAGNTIYF.

The V call is TRBV7-8, the J call TRBJ2-5, with 9 bases lining up with TRBD2. Germline V lookup: CDR1 SGHVS, CDR2 FQNEAQ. The CDR3 runs to 15 residues. V was pared by 5 bases and J by 6 bases, with 10 bases of the junction left unmatched. The CDR3 DNA is TGTGCCAGCAGCGACCGGACTAGCGTGAGACAGACCCAGTACTTC. Its translation: CASSDRTSVRQTQYF. The full variable domain, its missing parts supplied by reference TRBV7-8 and TRBJ2-5, is GAGVSQSPRYKVAKRGQDVALRCDPISGHVSLFWYQQALGQGPEFLTYFQNEAQLDKSGLPSDRFFAERPEGSVSTLKIQRTQQEDSAVYLCASSDRTSVRQTQYFGPGTRLLVL.